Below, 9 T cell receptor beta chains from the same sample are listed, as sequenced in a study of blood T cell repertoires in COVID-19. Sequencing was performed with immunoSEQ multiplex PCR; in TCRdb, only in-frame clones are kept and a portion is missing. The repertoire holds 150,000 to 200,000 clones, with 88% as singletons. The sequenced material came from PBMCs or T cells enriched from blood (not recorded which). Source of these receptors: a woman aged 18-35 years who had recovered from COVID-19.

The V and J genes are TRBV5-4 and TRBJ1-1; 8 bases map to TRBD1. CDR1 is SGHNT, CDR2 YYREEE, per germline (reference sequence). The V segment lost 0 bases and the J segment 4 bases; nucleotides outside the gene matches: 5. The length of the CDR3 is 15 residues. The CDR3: CASSLGGQGGTEAFF. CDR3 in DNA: TGTGCCAGCAGCTTGGGTGGACAGGGCGGCACTGAAGCTTTCTTT.

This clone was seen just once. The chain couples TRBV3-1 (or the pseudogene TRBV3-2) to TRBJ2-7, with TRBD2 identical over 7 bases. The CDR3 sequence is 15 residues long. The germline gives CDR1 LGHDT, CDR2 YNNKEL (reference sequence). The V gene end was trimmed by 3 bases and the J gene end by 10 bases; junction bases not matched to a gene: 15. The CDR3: CASSHSGTVPFPQYF. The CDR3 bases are TGTGCCAGCAGCCACAGCGGGACTGTCCCTTTCCCCCAGTACTTC.

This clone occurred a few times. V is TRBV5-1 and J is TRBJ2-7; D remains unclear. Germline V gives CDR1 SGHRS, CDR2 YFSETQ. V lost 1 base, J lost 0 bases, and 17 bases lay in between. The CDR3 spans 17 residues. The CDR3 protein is CASSLFHSLSSSYEQYF. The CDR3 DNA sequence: TGCGCCAGCAGCTTGTTTCATAGCCTTTCAAGCTCCTACGAGCAGTACTTC.

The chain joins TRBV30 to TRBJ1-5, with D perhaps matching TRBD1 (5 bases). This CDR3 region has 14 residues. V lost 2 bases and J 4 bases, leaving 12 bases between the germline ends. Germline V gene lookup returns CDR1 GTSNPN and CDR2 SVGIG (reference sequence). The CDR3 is CAWSRQTANQPQHF. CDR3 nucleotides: TGTGCCTGGAGTAGACAGACCGCTAATCAGCCCCAGCATTTT.

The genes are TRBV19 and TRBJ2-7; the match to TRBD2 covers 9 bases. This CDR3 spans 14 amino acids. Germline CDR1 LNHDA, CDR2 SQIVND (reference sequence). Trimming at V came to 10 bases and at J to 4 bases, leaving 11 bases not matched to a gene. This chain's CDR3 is CATSAGTSPYEQYF. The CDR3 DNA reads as TGTGCCACCTCAGCCGGGACTAGCCCTTACGAGCAGTACTTC.

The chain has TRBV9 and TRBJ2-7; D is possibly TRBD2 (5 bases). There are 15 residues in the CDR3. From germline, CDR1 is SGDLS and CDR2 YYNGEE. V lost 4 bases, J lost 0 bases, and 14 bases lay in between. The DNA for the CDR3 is TGTGCCAGCAGCCCCAGCGGTCCTAGCTCCTACGAGCAGTACTTC. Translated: CASSPSGPSSYEQYF. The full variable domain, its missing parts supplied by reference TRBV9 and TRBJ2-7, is DSGVTQTPKHLITATGQRVTLRCSPRSGDLSVYWYQQSLDQGLQFLIQYYNGEERAKGNILERFSAQQFPDLHSELNLSSLELGDSALYFCASSPSGPSSYEQYFGPGTRLTVT.

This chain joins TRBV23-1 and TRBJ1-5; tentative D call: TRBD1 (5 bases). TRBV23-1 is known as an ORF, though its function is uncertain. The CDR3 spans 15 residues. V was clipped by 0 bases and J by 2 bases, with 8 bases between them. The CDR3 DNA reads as TGCGCCAGCAGTCAATCAGTACAGGGCAATCAGCCCCAGCATTTT. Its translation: CASSQSVQGNQPQHF.

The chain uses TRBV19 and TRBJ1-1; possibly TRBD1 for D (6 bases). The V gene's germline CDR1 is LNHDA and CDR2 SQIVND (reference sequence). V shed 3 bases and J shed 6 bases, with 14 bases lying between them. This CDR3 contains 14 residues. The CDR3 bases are TGTGCCAGTAGTATGGTGGGGGCAGGAGCTGAAGCTTTCTTT. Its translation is CASSMVGAGAEAFF.

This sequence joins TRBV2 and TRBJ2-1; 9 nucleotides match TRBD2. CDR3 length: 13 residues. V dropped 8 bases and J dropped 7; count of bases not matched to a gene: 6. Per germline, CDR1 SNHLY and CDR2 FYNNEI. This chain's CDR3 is CASPGLARNEQFF. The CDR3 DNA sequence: TGTGCCAGCCCCGGACTAGCGCGGAATGAGCAGTTCTTC.